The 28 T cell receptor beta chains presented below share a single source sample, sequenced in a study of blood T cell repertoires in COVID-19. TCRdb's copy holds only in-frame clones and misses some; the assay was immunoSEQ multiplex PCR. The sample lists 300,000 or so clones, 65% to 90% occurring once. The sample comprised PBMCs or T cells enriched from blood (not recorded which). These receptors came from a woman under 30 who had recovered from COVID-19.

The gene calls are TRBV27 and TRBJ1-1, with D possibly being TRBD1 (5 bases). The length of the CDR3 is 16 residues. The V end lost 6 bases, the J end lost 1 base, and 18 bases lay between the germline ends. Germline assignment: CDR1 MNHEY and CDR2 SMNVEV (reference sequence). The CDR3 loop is CASRGSGIVQNTEAFF. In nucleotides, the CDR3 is TGTGCCAGCAGGGGGTCAGGGATCGTTCAGAACACTGAAGCTTTCTTT.

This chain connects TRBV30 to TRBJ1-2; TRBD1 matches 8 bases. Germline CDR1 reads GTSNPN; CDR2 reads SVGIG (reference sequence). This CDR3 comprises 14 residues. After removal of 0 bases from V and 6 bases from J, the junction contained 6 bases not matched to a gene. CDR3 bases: TGTGCCTGGAGTGTAGACAGGGGAGCTGATGGCTACACCTTC. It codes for CAWSVDRGADGYTF. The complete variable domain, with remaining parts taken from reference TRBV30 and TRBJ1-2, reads SQTIHQWPATLVQPVGSPLSLECTVEGTSNPNLYWYRQAAGRGLQLLFYSVGIGQISSEVPQNLSASRPQDRQFILSSKKLLLSDSGFYLCAWSVDRGADGYTFGSGTRLTVV.

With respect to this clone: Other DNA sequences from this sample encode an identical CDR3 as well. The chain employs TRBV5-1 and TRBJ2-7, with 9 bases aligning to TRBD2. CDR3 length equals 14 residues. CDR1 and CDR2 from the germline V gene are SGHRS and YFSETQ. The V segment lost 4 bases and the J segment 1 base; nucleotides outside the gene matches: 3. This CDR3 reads CASSLTSGSYEQYF. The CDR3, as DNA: TGCGCCAGCAGCCTGACTAGCGGATCCTACGAGCAGTACTTC.

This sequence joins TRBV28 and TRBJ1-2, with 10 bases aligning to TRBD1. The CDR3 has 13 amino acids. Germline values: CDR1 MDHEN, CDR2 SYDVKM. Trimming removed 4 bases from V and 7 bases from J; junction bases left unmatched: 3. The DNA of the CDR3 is TGTGCCAGCAGTTCGACAGGGGGCGGTGGCTACACCTTC. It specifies CASSSTGGGGYTF.

The CDR3: CASSLTGVGYTF. For the CDR3, the DNA is TGTGCCAGCAGCTTGACAGGGGTTGGCTACACCTTC. J is TRBJ1-2 and V is TRBV11-2; 8 nucleotides line up with TRBD1. V dropped 3 bases and J dropped 7; count of bases not matched to a gene: 1. The CDR3 spans 12 residues. Germline lookup yields CDR1 SGHAT and CDR2 FQNNGV.

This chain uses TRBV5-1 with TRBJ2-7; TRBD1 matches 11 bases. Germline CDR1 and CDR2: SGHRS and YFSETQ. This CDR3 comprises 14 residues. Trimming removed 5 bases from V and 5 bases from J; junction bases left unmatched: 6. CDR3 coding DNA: TGCGCCAGCAGAACCGGGACAGGGGGGAACGAGCAGTACTTC. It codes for CASRTGTGGNEQYF.

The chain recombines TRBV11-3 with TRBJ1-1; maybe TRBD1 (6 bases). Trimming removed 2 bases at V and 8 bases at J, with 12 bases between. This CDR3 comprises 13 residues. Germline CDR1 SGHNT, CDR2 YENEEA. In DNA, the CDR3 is TGTGCCAGCAGCTTAACAGGGCCCTCCGAAGCTTTCTTT. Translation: CASSLTGPSEAFF.

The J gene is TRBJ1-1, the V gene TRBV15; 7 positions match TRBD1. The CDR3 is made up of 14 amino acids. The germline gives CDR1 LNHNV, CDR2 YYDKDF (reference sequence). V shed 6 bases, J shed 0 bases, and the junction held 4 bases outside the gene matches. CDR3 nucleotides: TGTGCCACCAGACTGGGACAGATGAACACTGAAGCTTTCTTT. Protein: CATRLGQMNTEAFF. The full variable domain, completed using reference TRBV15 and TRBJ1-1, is DAMVIQNPRYQVTQFGKPVTLSCSQTLNHNVMYWYQQKSSQAPKLLFHYYDKDFNNEADTPDNFQSRRPNTSFCFLDIRSPGLGDTAMYLCATRLGQMNTEAFFGQGTRLTVV.

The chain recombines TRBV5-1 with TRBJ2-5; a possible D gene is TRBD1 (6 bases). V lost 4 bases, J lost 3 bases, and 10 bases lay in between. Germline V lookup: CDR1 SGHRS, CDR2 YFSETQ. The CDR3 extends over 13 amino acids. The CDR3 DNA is TGCGCCAGCAGCCCAACAGGGAAAGAGACCCAGTACTTC. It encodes CASSPTGKETQYF.

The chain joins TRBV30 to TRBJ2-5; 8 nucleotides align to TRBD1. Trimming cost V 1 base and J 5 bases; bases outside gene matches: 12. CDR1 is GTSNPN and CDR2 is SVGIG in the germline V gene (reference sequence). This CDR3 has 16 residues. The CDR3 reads CAWSESHRGLPETQYF. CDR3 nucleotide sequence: TGTGCCTGGAGTGAATCCCACAGGGGGTTACCCGAGACCCAGTACTTC.

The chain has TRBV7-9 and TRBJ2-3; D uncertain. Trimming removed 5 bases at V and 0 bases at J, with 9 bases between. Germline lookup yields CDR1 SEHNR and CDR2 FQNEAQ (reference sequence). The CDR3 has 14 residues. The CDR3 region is CASSRRQSTDTQYF. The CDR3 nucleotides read TGTGCCAGCAGCCGGCGACAAAGCACAGATACGCAGTATTTT.

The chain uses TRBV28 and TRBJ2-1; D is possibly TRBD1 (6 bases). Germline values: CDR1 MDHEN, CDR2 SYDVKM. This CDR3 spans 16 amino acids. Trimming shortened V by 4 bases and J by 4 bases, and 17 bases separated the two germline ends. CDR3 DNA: TGTGCCAGCAGTTCACAGGGCGCTGTTGGGTACAATGAGCAGTTCTTC. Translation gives CASSSQGAVGYNEQFF.

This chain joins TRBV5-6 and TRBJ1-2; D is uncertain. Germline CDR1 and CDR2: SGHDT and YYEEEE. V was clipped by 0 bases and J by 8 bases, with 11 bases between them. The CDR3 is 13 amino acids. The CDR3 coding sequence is TGTGCCAGCAGCTTGGGCAGTCCCCAGGGCTACACCTTC. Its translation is CASSLGSPQGYTF.

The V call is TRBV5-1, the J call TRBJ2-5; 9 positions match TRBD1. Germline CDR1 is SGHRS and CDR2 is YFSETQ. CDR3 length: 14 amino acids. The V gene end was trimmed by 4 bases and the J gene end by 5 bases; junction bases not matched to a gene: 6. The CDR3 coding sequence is TGCGCCAGCAGCGAACAGGGGGCAGGGGAGACCCAGTACTTC. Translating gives CASSEQGAGETQYF.

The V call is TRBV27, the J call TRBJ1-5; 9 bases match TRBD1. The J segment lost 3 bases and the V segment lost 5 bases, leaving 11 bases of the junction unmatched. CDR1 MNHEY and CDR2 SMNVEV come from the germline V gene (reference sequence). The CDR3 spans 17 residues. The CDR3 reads CASSRDSGTGNNQPQHF. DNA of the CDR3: TGTGCCAGCAGTCGAGACTCCGGGACAGGGAACAATCAGCCCCAGCATTTT.

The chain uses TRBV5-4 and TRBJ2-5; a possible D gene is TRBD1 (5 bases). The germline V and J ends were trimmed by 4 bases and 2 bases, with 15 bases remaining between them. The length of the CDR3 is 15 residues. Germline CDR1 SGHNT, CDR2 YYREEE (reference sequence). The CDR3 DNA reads TGTGCCAGCAGCCCACCGAAGGGGATACAAGAGACCCAGTACTTC. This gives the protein CASSPPKGIQETQYF.

Here the CDR3 reads CASSTGDSGNTIYF. The DNA for the CDR3 is TGTGCCAGTAGTACAGGGGACTCTGGAAACACCATATATTTT. V usage is TRBV19 and J usage is TRBJ1-3; D may be TRBD1 (6 bases). The CDR3 is 14 amino acids. Trimming removed 4 bases at V and 0 bases at J, with 7 bases between. Germline V CDR1 and CDR2: LNHDA, SQIVND (reference sequence).

CDR3 protein: CASSLGRGTGYTF. In nucleotides, the CDR3 is TGTGCCAGCAGTTTGGGGAGGGGCACTGGCTACACCTTC. The genes are TRBV12-3 or TRBV12-4 and TRBJ1-2; D perhaps matches TRBD1 (5 bases). V lost 3 bases and J 7 bases, leaving 12 bases between the germline ends. This CDR3 spans 13 amino acids.

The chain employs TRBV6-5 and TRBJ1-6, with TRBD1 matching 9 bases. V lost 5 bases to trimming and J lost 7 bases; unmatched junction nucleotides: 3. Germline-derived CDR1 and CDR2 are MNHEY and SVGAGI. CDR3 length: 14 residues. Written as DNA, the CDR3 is TGTGCCAGCAGTCGGGACAGGGACAATTCACCCCTCCACTTT. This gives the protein CASSRDRDNSPLHF.

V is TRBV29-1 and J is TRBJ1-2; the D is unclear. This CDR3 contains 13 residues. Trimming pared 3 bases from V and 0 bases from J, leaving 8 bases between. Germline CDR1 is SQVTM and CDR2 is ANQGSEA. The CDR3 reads CSVDRNPNYGYTF. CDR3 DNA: TGCAGCGTTGACAGAAACCCTAACTATGGCTACACCTTC.

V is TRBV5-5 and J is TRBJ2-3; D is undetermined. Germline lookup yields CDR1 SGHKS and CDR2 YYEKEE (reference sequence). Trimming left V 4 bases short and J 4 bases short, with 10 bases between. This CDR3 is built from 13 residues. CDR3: CASSLSPPDTQYF. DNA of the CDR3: TGTGCCAGCAGCCTCAGTCCCCCAGATACGCAGTATTTT.

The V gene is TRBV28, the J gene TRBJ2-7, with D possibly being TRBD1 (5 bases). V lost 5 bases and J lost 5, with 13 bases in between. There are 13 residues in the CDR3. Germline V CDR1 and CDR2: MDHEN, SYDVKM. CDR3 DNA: TGTGCCAGCAGTCCCTCAGGGTTCCACGAGCAGTACTTC. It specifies CASSPSGFHEQYF.

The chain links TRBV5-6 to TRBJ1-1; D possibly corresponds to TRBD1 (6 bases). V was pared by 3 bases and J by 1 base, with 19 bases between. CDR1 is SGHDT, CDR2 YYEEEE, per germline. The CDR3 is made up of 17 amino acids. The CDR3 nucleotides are TGTGCCAGCAGCTCCACAGGGAGGGGCTGGGGGAACACTGAAGCTTTCTTT. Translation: CASSSTGRGWGNTEAFF.

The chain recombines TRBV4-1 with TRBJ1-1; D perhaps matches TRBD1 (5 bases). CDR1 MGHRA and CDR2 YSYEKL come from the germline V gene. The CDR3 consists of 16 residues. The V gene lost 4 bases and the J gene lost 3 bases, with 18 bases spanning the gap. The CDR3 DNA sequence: TGCGCCAGCAGCCCTCGGGGGTGGGGGTTACACACTGAAGCTTTCTTT. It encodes CASSPRGWGLHTEAFF.

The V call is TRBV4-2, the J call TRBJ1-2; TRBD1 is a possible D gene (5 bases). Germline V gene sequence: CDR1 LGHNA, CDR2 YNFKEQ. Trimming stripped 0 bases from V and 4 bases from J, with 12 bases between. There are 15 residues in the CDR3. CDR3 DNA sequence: TGTGCCAGCAGCCAAGAGGGCAGGGAAGGCTATGGCTACACCTTC. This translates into CASSQEGREGYGYTF.

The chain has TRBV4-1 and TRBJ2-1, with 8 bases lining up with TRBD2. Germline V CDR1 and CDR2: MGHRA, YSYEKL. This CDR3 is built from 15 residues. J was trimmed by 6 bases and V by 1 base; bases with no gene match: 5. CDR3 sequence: CASSQGGLDTNEQFF. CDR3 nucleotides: TGCGCCAGCAGCCAAGGGGGACTAGATACCAATGAGCAGTTCTTC.

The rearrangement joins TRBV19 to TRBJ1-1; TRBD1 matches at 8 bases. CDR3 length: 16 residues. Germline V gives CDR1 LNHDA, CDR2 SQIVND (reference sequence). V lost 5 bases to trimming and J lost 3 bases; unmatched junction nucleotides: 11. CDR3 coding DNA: TGTGCCAGTAGTGCCCCGGGACAGGTTTGGGACACTGAAGCTTTCTTT. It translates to CASSAPGQVWDTEAFF.

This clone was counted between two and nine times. The CDR3 spells CASSPGTEAFF. CDR3 coding DNA: TGTGCCAGCAGCCCCGGGACAGAAGCTTTCTTT. This chain links TRBV7-9 with TRBJ1-1, with D perhaps TRBD1 (6 bases). Germline V gene data show CDR1 as SEHNR and CDR2 as FQNEAQ (reference sequence). The V end was cut by 5 bases, the J end by 8 bases, with 9 bases between. The CDR3 sequence is 11 residues long.